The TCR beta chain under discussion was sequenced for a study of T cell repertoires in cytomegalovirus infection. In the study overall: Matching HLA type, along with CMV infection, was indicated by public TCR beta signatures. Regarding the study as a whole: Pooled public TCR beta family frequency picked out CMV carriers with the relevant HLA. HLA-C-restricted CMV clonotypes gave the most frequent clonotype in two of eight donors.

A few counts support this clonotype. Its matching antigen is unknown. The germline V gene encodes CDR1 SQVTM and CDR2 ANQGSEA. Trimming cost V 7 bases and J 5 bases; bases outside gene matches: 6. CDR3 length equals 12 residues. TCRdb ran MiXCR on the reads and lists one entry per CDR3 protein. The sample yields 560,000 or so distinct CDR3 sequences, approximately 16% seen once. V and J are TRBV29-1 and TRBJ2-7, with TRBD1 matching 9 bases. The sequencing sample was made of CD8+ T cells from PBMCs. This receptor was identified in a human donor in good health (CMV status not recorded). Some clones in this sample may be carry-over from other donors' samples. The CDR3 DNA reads TGCAGCGCGGGGACAGGGCTACACGAGCAGTACTTC. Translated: CSAGTGLHEQYF.